This TCR beta chain is from a study of T cell responses to AZD1222 COVID-19 vaccine. About the research overall: The analysis combined second doses at about 4 or about 12 weeks.

CDR1 and CDR2 from the germline V gene are LNHNV and YYDKDF (reference sequence). The CDR3 is made up of 13 amino acids. J gave up 4 bases and V 5 bases, and 2 bases lay outside the gene matches. Overall study results and limits: Unmutated variant regions are reportedly the target of nearly half of TCRs that are spike-specific. A rise in Spike-specific TCR breadth and depth followed two AZD1222 doses.

With respect to this clone: What it binds is not known.

TCRdb keeps only in-frame clones here, not all; method: immunoSEQ multiplex PCR. This repertoire shows roughly 140,000 clones, more than 70% found once; its top ten account for approximately 2.1%. The sequencing here drew on peripheral blood, taken on day 0 of AZD1222 vaccination. The receptor was isolated from an adult in good health. The chain recombines TRBV15 with TRBJ2-7, with 10 bases lining up with TRBD1. The CDR3 DNA is TGTGCCACCAGCCGGGACAGGGGATACGAGCAGTACTTC. Amino acid sequence: CATSRDRGYEQYF.